This paragraph covers one TCR beta chain sequence. The record originates from a study of T cells after somatic rescue of genetic block. The CDR3 is made up of 16 amino acids. V lost 2 bases to trimming and J lost 10 bases, with 21 bases between them. Germline CDR1 reads LNHNV; CDR2 reads YYDKDF (reference sequence). Sequencing was performed with immunoSEQ multiplex PCR; in TCRdb, only in-frame clones are kept and a portion is missing. The sample records under 150,000 clones, 90% to 95% being singletons. The sample consisted of peripheral blood mononuclear cells (PBMCs). The chain has TRBV15 and TRBJ1-5; D is undetermined. The TCR sequence derives from a woman between 18 and 29 years old. As DNA, the CDR3 is TGTGCCACCAGCAGAAGGCCTGAGCCCCGCGGTATTCCCCAGCATTTT. This translates into CATSRRPEPRGIPQHF.